Below, one T cell receptor (beta chain) is given with its context. This sample is part of a study of blood T cell repertoires in COVID-19. Overall study context: From T cells, B-cell-depleted T cells, or PBMCs came the material, which was cDNA or gDNA.

The ends were cut back, 0 bases at V and 7 bases at J, with 19 bases in the middle. CDR1 and CDR2 from the germline V gene are LNHNV and YYDKDF (reference sequence). The CDR3 is 16 amino acids. Original processing methods: By means of reference gene primer amplification, nucleated cell counts were estimated. Libraries were prepared by immunoSEQ multiplex PCR; TCRdb keeps only in-frame clonotypes and omits some of them. V and J calls plus clone size are reproduced from that table; the DNA served to infer D and trimming. The data hold more than 100,000 clones, with 70% to 90% observed a single time. The V and J genes are TRBV15 and TRBJ2-7; TRBD1 is a possible D gene (7 bases). The sequenced sample was peripheral blood. This clonotype was obtained from a human donor in a cohort sampled during active COVID-19. The CDR3 region has the DNA TGTGCCACCAGCAGAGATACAGCCGACAGGGCGGGGGAGCAGTACTTC. This sequence encodes CATSRDTADRAGEQYF.